This note documents a single T cell receptor beta chain sequence. This specimen belongs to a study of preoperative IRX-2 immunotherapy in early breast cancer. Treatment denoted: preoperative locoregional IRX-2 cytokine immunotherapy. Some clones are missing from TCRdb's copy, which holds only in-frame ones; the method was immunoSEQ multiplex PCR. The data show 34,000 or so clones, about 96% seen once. The CDR3 is 14 residues long. The V gene's germline CDR1 is MNHEY and CDR2 SMNVEV (reference sequence). V was trimmed by 7 bases and J by 3 bases, leaving 13 bases between them. The biological material was taken from a patient treated with IRX-2 immunotherapy. The clonotype comes from a human donor with breast cancer. The chain employs TRBV27 and TRBJ2-1, with a possible D match to TRBD2 (6 bases). This CDR3 is CASKVAEYYNEQFF. CDR3 sequence (DNA): TGTGCCAGCAAGGTAGCGGAGTACTACAATGAGCAGTTCTTC.